This T cell receptor (beta chain) was recorded in a study of OX40 agonist ivuxolimab in advanced cancers. Overall study context: The patients received ivuxolimab by intravenous route every 2 weeks at 0.01 to 10 mg/kg. Partial responses were observed in three patients, of whom one had hepatocellular carcinoma and two had cutaneous melanoma. Patients enrolled in dose escalation were diagnosed with hepatocellular carcinoma, melanoma, renal cell or head and neck cancer.

Measured with immunoSEQ multiplex PCR; TCRdb has only the in-frame clones, and not every one. The repertoire holds over 50,000 clones, with less than 90% as singletons. This CDR3 has 14 amino acids. V gave up 3 bases and J gave up 0 bases, with 6 bases separating them. Germline CDR1 is KGHSH and CDR2 is LQKENI. The source of this sequence is an adult with an advanced solid tumor such as melanoma, head and neck, liver or kidney cancer. The chain is built from TRBV18 and TRBJ2-1, with D unclear. Source: CD4+ or CD8+ T cells sorted from blood, taken in a trial of the OX40 agonist ivuxolimab. The DNA of the CDR3 is TGTGCCAGCTCACCTGGCAGCTCCTACAATGAGCAGTTCTTC. Protein product: CASSPGSSYNEQFF.